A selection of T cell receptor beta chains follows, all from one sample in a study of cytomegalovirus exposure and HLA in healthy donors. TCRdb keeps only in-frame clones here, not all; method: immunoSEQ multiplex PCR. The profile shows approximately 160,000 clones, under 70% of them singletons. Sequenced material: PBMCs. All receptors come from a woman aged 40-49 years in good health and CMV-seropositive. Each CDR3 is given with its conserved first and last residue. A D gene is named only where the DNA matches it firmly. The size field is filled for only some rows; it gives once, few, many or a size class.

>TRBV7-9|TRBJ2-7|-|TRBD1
TGTGCCAGCAGCTCGCGGGACAGGGACTCCTACGAGCAGTACTTC
CASSSRDRDSYEQYF
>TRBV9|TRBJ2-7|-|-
TGTGCCAGCAGCGTAGGTTCAGGGGAGATCTACGAGCAGTACTTC
CASSVGSGEIYEQYF
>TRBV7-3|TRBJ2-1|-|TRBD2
TGTGCCAGCAGCTTAACCGGGACTACCTACAATGAGCAGTTCTTC
CASSLTGTTYNEQFF
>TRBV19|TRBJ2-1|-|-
TGTGCCAGTAGTTCGGGGAGTGAGCAGTTCTTC
CASSSGSEQFF
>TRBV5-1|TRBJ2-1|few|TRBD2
TGCGCCAGCAGCTTGTTAGCGGGATTACTCAATGAGCAGTTCTTC
CASSLLAGLLNEQFF
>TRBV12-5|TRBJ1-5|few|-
TGTGCCAGCCGAGGAGGGGATCAGCCCCAGCATTTT
CASRGGDQPQHF
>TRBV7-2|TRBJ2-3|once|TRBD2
TGTGCCAGCAGTCGAGCGGGAGGGAGCACAGATACGCAGTATTTT
CASSRAGGSTDTQYF
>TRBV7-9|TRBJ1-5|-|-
TGTGCCAGCAGCTTAGGGCCTGATCAGCCCCAGCATTTT
CASSLGPDQPQHF
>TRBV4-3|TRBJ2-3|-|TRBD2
TGCGCCAGCAGCCAGGACGGGACTAGCGGGGGGGCGGTAGATACGCAGTATTTT
CASSQDGTSGGAVDTQYF
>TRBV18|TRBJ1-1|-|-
TGTGCCAGCTCACCATTCCGAGGGGAGGGCACTGAAGCTTTCTTT
CASSPFRGEGTEAFF
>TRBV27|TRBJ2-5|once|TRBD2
TGTGCCAGCAACCTGGGGACTAGCGGGAGTGAGACCCAGTACTTC
CASNLGTSGSETQYF
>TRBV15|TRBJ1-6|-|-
TGTGCCACCAGCAGAGATCGCGTCGAAGGAGGTAATTCACCCCTCCACTTT
CATSRDRVEGGNSPLHF
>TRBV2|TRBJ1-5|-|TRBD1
TGTGCCAGCAGTTACTCGGGACAGGGGAATCAGCCCCAGCATTTT
CASSYSGQGNQPQHF
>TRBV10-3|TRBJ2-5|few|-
TGTGCCACGTCCGGGACAAACTACGGGGAGACCCAGTACTTC
CATSGTNYGETQYF
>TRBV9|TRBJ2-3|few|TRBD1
TGTGCCAGCAGCGAGCGGGACAGGGGGCAGATAGATACGCAGTATTTT
CASSERDRGQIDTQYF
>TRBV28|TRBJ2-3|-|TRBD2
TGTGCCAGCAGTTCGACTAGCGGGAGCGCAGATACGCAGTATTTT
CASSSTSGSADTQYF
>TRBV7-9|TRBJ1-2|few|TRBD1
TGTGCCAGCAGCCCAACAGGGGGTAACTATGGCTACACCTTC
CASSPTGGNYGYTF
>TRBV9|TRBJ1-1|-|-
TGTGCCAGCAGCCCTCAGACAGGGAACACTGAAGCTTTCTTT
CASSPQTGNTEAFF
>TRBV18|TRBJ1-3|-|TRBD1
TGTGCCAGCTCACCCGGACAGGTCTACTCTGGAAACACCATATATTTT
CASSPGQVYSGNTIYF
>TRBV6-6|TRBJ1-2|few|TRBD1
TGTGCCAGTGCCGGGACAGGGGGCGACGGGCTCTATGGCTACACCTTC
CASAGTGGDGLYGYTF
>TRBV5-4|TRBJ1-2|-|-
TGTGCCAGCAGCTTGGCCATGGGCTCTGCTTATGGCTACACCTTC
CASSLAMGSAYGYTF
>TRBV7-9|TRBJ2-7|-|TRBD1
TGTTCCAGCAGCGTGGACAGGTACGAGCAGTACTTC
CSSSVDRYEQYF
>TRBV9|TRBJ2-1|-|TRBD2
TGTGCCAGCAGCGTAGTGCAGCGGGGGGAGGAGCAGTTCTTC
CASSVVQRGEEQFF
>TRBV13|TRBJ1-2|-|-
TGTGCCAGCAGCCAGTATGCAGCTAACTATGGCTACACCTTC
CASSQYAANYGYTF
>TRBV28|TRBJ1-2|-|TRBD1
TGTGCCAGCAGTGCCACTCATTCCCGGGACAGATATGGCTACACCTTC
CASSATHSRDRYGYTF
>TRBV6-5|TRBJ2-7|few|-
TGTGCCAGCAGTTCATACGACAGGACTTTCTCCTACGAGCAGTACTTC
CASSSYDRTFSYEQYF
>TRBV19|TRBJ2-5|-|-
TGTGCCAGTAGTATTGTCCCAGGGACATTCGAGACCCAGTACTTC
CASSIVPGTFETQYF
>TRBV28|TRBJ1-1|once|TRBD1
TGTGCCAGCAGTCTACAGGGGTTCTTTGAAGCTTTCTTT
CASSLQGFFEAFF
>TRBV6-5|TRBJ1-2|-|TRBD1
TGTGCCAGCAGTCTGGACAGGGGAGGGGGTGGCTACCCCTTC
CASSLDRGGGGYPF